Following are 27 T cell receptor beta chains from one sample sequenced in a study of human T cells and chemical hapten exposure. The time point denotes: patch test 2, 6 weeks after DPC sensitization. Described treatment: therapeutic diphenylcyclopropenone sensitization with weekly scalp DPC. From the RACE reads, TCRdb called clonotypes with MiXCR, one entry per CDR3 protein. The sample contains 330,000 or so distinct CDR3 sequences, about 6% of which appear only once. The source was whole blood, collected in connection with sensitization to the hapten diphenylcyclopropenone (DPC). The receptors originated from a woman between 18 and 29 years old with alopecia areata. Some clones in this sample may be carry-over from other donors' samples.

The table lists this clonotype with many counts. The V call is TRBV28, the J call TRBJ1-5; 9 bases line up with TRBD1. V shed 6 bases, J shed 1 base, and the junction held 7 bases outside the gene matches. The germline gives CDR1 MDHEN, CDR2 SYDVKM. The CDR3 runs 16 residues. In DNA form, the CDR3 reads TGTGCCAGCAGCCCGGACAGGGGAGGAAGCAATCAGCCCCAGCATTTT. Its protein product is CASSPDRGGSNQPQHF.

The chain is built from TRBV18 and TRBJ1-5; the D is unclear. The V end lost 5 bases, the J end lost 0 bases, and 11 bases lay between the germline ends. The length of the CDR3 is 15 residues. CDR1 and CDR2 from the germline V gene are KGHSH and LQKENI. CDR3 nucleotides: TGTGCCAGCTCAAGTACAGCTAATAGCAATCAGCCCCAGCATTTT. It codes for CASSSTANSNQPQHF.

This clonotype was observed a handful of times. The chain joins TRBV15 to TRBJ2-7; 9 bases match TRBD1. The V segment lost 5 bases and the J segment 2 bases; nucleotides outside the gene matches: 4. Germline lookup yields CDR1 LNHNV and CDR2 YYDKDF (reference sequence). The CDR3 contains 14 residues. The CDR3, as DNA: TGTGCCACCAGCCCGGACAGGGGTCCCTACGAGCAGTACTTC. Amino acid sequence: CATSPDRGPYEQYF.

The V gene is TRBV15, the J gene TRBJ1-1; D not certain. This CDR3 is built from 18 residues. The germline CDR1 and CDR2 sequences are LNHNV and YYDKDF (reference sequence). V lost 0 bases, J lost 7 bases, and 24 bases lay in between. The CDR3 region is CATSRDPTRLRYRDEAFF. CDR3 in DNA: TGTGCCACCAGCAGAGATCCTACTAGACTGAGGTATCGGGATGAAGCTTTCTTT.

This clonotype was counted only a few times. The chain joins TRBV12-3 or TRBV12-4 to TRBJ2-1; TRBD2 aligns across 9 bases. V trimming: 3 bases; J trimming: 8 bases; junction bases outside the gene matches: 11. CDR3 length: 16 amino acids. CDR3 coding DNA: TGTGCCAGCAGTTTTCTTGGCGGGGGGGCTCTCCATGAGCAGTTCTTC. It codes for CASSFLGGGALHEQFF.

The chain recombines TRBV6-4 with TRBJ2-3; either TRBD1 or TRBD2 may fit D (5 bases each). In germline, CDR1 is MRHNA, CDR2 SNTAGT. V lost 6 bases and J 3 bases, leaving 13 bases between the germline ends. CDR3 length: 14 amino acids. The CDR3: CASSLQGETDTQYF. In DNA form, the CDR3 reads TGTGCCAGCAGCCTTCAGGGAGAAACAGATACGCAGTATTTT.

Many counts were recorded for this clonotype. This chain connects TRBV6-2 or TRBV6-3 to TRBJ2-7; D gene ambiguous. The CDR3 covers 12 residues. V was trimmed by 2 bases and J by 6 bases, leaving 8 bases between them. Germline assignment: CDR1 MNHEY and CDR2 SVGEGT. The CDR3 region is CASSYRWGEQYF. CDR3 DNA sequence: TGTGCCAGCAGTTACCGCTGGGGCGAGCAGTACTTC.

The chain carries TRBV9 and TRBJ1-1; D call uncertain. The CDR3 runs to 15 residues. Trimming cost V 0 bases and J 6 bases, with 15 bases left between them. Germline lookup yields CDR1 SGDLS and CDR2 YYNGEE. The DNA of the CDR3 is TGTGCCAGCAGCGTAGTTGGATCGGGAAGCTCTGAAGCTTTCTTT. This translates into CASSVVGSGSSEAFF. The whole variable domain, filled in from reference TRBV9 and TRBJ1-1, reads DSGVTQTPKHLITATGQRVTLRCSPRSGDLSVYWYQQSLDQGLQFLIQYYNGEERAKGNILERFSAQQFPDLHSELNLSSLELGDSALYFCASSVVGSGSSEAFFGQGTRLTVV.

This clonotype occurred many times. CDR3 in amino acids: CASSFGPSTDTQYF. The CDR3 DNA reads as TGTGCCAGCAGTTTTGGGCCCTCCACAGATACGCAGTATTTT. The chain carries TRBV12-3 or TRBV12-4 and TRBJ2-3; D gene uncertain. Deletions cut 3 bases from V and 2 bases from J, with 9 bases between. This CDR3 region has 14 residues.

This clonotype was recorded many times. The chain has TRBV27 and TRBJ2-5; TRBD2 might be the D (5 bases). The V gene lost 3 bases and the J gene lost 5 bases, with 10 bases spanning the gap. This CDR3 is 13 amino acids long. Per germline, CDR1 MNHEY and CDR2 SMNVEV (reference sequence). The chain's CDR3 is CASSLPGYETQYF. For the CDR3, the DNA is TGTGCCAGCAGTTTGCCGGGGTATGAGACCCAGTACTTC.

This clonotype was recorded a few times. The gene calls are TRBV5-5 and TRBJ2-1; 14 nucleotides match TRBD2. V gave up 4 bases and J gave up 9 bases; unmatched junction bases: 6. The CDR3 is 15 residues long. The germline V gene encodes CDR1 SGHKS and CDR2 YYEKEE (reference sequence). CDR3 nucleotides: TGTGCCAGCAGCCCGACTAGCGGGGGGGCTGGTGAGCAGTTCTTC. This codes for CASSPTSGGAGEQFF.

The rearrangement uses TRBV5-1 and TRBJ2-1, with no clear D. The CDR3 spans 14 residues. Germline V gene lookup returns CDR1 SGHRS and CDR2 YFSETQ. The V and J ends lost 2 bases and 1 base respectively, with 7 bases between them. In nucleotides, the CDR3 is TGCGCCAGCAGCTTTAGGGTGTCCTACAATGAGCAGTTCTTC. Translating it yields CASSFRVSYNEQFF. The full variable domain, with the rest looked up from reference TRBV5-1 and TRBJ2-1, is KAGVTQTPRYLIKTRGQQVTLSCSPISGHRSVSWYQQTPGQGLQFLFEYFSETQRNKGNFPGRFSGRQFSNSRSEMNVSTLELGDSALYLCASSFRVSYNEQFFGPGTRLTVL.

This clonotype was observed many times. The V and J genes are TRBV20-1 and TRBJ1-6; 7 nucleotides line up with TRBD1. Trimming took 6 bases from V and 7 from J; bases not matched to a gene: 6. The CDR3 runs 13 residues. Germline V gene lookup returns CDR1 DFQATT and CDR2 SNEGSKA (reference sequence). The CDR3 loop reads CSAEGQPNSPLHF. CDR3 coding DNA: TGCAGTGCGGAGGGACAGCCGAATTCACCCCTCCACTTT.

The rearrangement links TRBV5-6 to TRBJ2-3; TRBD2 matches 9 bases. The CDR3 loop spans 16 amino acids. CDR1 is SGHDT, CDR2 YYEEEE, per germline. V dropped 4 bases and J dropped 2; count of bases not matched to a gene: 8. CDR3 amino acids: CASSTELAGATDTQYF. The CDR3 coding sequence is TGTGCCAGCAGCACAGAACTAGCGGGCGCCACAGATACGCAGTATTTT.

This clonotype was seen only a few times. The chain carries TRBV6-5 and TRBJ2-3; D gene unclear. CDR3 length: 15 residues. V gave up 2 bases and J gave up 0 bases, with 9 bases separating them. Germline V gene lookup returns CDR1 MNHEY and CDR2 SVGAGI. The CDR3 DNA reads TGTGCCAGCAGTTACCAATGGGAAAGCACAGATACGCAGTATTTT. This codes for CASSYQWESTDTQYF.

The V and J genes are TRBV10-3 and TRBJ1-2; 8 positions agree with TRBD1. The germline CDR1 and CDR2 sequences are ENHRY and SYGVKD. The CDR3 loop spans 13 amino acids. Trimming at V came to 4 bases and at J to 8 bases, leaving 6 bases not matched to a gene. The CDR3 DNA reads as TGTGCCATCAGTGCGCAGGGGGCGCCCGGCTACACCTTC. It encodes CAISAQGAPGYTF.

This chain connects TRBV4-3 to TRBJ2-6, with D perhaps TRBD2 (5 bases). The germline V and J ends were trimmed by 1 base and 4 bases, with 11 bases remaining between them. The CDR3 is 16 amino acids. Germline V gives CDR1 LGHNA, CDR2 YSLEER. Here the CDR3 DNA reads TGCGCCAGCAGCCAAGCCGAGGGAAGCGGGGCCAACGTCCTGACTTTC. Translating gives CASSQAEGSGANVLTF.

This clonotype was picked up many times. The chain uses TRBV5-1 and TRBJ1-1, with 10 bases matching TRBD1. CDR3 length: 16 residues. Germline V CDR1 and CDR2: SGHRS, YFSETQ. The V and J ends lost 4 bases and 4 bases, in that order; junction bases with no gene match: 10. The CDR3: CASSRTLTGGGTEAFF. In DNA form, the CDR3 reads TGCGCCAGCAGCCGAACCCTGACAGGGGGCGGCACTGAAGCTTTCTTT.

V and J are TRBV18 and TRBJ2-3; possible D gene TRBD2, 6 bases. Germline V gene lookup returns CDR1 KGHSH and CDR2 LQKENI. This CDR3 has 15 amino acids. Trimming took off 2 bases at V and 3 bases at J, with 12 bases between the two ends. CDR3 sequence: CASSPSGLETDTQYF. CDR3 DNA sequence: TGTGCCAGCTCACCAAGCGGGTTGGAAACAGATACGCAGTATTTT. Full variable domain (outside the CDR3, taken from reference TRBV18 and TRBJ2-3): NAGVMQNPRHLVRRRGQEARLRCSPMKGHSHVYWYRQLPEEGLKFMVYLQKENIIDESGMPKERFSAEFPKEGPSILRIQQVVRGDSAAYFCASSPSGLETDTQYFGPGTRLTVL.

This clonotype has at least ten counts. CDR3 coding DNA: TGTGCCAGCAGCCCAGGACGGGGATTCTCTGGGGCCAACGTCCTGACTTTC. It is translated as CASSPGRGFSGANVLTF. The chain is built from TRBV7-9 and TRBJ2-6, with D perhaps TRBD2 (5 bases). Per the germline V gene, CDR1 is SEHNR and CDR2 is FQNEAQ (reference sequence). This CDR3 contains 17 residues. Trimming left V 5 bases short and J 0 bases short, with 14 bases between.

Many counts were recorded for this clonotype. V gene TRBV12-3 or TRBV12-4 combines with J gene TRBJ2-7; D may be TRBD1 (6 bases). CDR3 length: 14 amino acids. V was pared by 1 base and J by 5 bases, with 12 bases between. CDR3 DNA: TGTGCCAGCAGTTTAGGGACAGTTCAGGACGAGCAGTACTTC. This encodes CASSLGTVQDEQYF.

This clonotype came up many times. The J gene is TRBJ2-3, the V gene TRBV29-1, with 10 bases lining up with TRBD2. Germline assignment: CDR1 SQVTM and CDR2 ANQGSEA. The CDR3 is made up of 16 amino acids. V lost 3 bases, J lost 2 bases, and 8 bases stayed unmatched. Written as DNA, the CDR3 is TGCAGCGTTGACCGAGACACTAGCGGGGTCACAGATACGCAGTATTTT. Protein: CSVDRDTSGVTDTQYF.

The J gene is TRBJ1-1, the V gene TRBV12-5; maybe TRBD1 (5 bases). V gave up 3 bases and J gave up 3 bases, with 8 bases separating them. Germline CDR1 is LGHNT and CDR2 is FRNRAP. The CDR3 has 13 residues. The CDR3: CASGFDRYTEAFF. CDR3 nucleotide sequence: TGTGCTAGTGGTTTTGACAGATACACTGAAGCTTTCTTT.

J is TRBJ2-1 and V is TRBV5-1; 7 bases line up with TRBD1. This CDR3 contains 13 residues. With V trimmed by 9 bases and J by 5 bases, 8 bases remained unmatched. CDR1 is SGHRS, CDR2 YFSETQ, per germline. CDR3 bases: TGCGCCACCCGTAGGGGGCCGAACAATGAGCAGTTCTTC. Translating gives CATRRGPNNEQFF.

The chain combines TRBV29-1 with TRBJ2-7; weak D call: TRBD1 (6 bases). This CDR3 region has 13 residues. Germline CDR1 SQVTM, CDR2 ANQGSEA. V was shortened by 2 bases and J by 5 bases, with 13 bases between the two germline ends. The CDR3 protein is CSVEPGGGDEQYF. CDR3 nucleotides: TGCAGCGTTGAACCGGGTGGGGGCGACGAGCAGTACTTC.

V usage is TRBV12-3 or TRBV12-4 and J usage is TRBJ1-6; D is undetermined. V was pared by 2 bases and J by 8 bases, with 7 bases between. There are 13 residues in the CDR3. This chain's CDR3 is CASSLQRDSPLHF. The CDR3 bases are TGTGCCAGCAGTTTACAGCGGGATTCACCCCTCCACTTT.

This clonotype was seen at least ten times. The chain joins TRBV6-5 to TRBJ2-7; TRBD1 matches 10 bases. The CDR3 runs to 14 residues. Germline V gene sequence: CDR1 MNHEY, CDR2 SVGAGI. V shed 5 bases and J 3 bases; nucleotides not matched to a gene: 4. CDR3 region: CASSPGTGVYEQYF. CDR3 DNA sequence: TGTGCCAGCAGTCCCGGGACAGGGGTCTACGAGCAGTACTTC.